A selection of T cell receptor beta chains follows, all from one sample in a study of T cells after yellow fever vaccination. TCRdb re-called the 5' RACE reads through MiXCR, storing one row per CDR3 protein. This sample has 350,000 or so distinct CDR3 sequences, with roughly 7.5% found just once. Sample: PBMCs, taken about 41 days after the first yellow fever vaccination. These receptors were collected from a man aged 18 to 30 who received the YFV17D yellow fever vaccine. Each CDR3 is given with its conserved first and last residue. The order of the fields is clone size, J gene, CDR3 length, V gene, D gene, CDR3 protein. The D gene is left open where the match is weak. Clone size is shown for a subset of rows, as once, few, many or a class of expanded clone.

clone_size: .
j_call: TRBJ2-2
cdr3_length: 15
v_call: TRBV11-2
d_call: .
cdr3_aa: CASSSTNSNTGELFF

clone_size: few
j_call: TRBJ2-1
cdr3_length: 15
v_call: TRBV12-3/TRBV12-4
d_call: .
cdr3_aa: CASRSGGRGYNEQFF

clone_size: few
j_call: TRBJ1-6
cdr3_length: 18
v_call: TRBV28
d_call: TRBD1
cdr3_aa: CASSLYSQGTGEDSPLHF

clone_size: .
j_call: TRBJ1-4
cdr3_length: 15
v_call: TRBV5-1
d_call: TRBD1
cdr3_aa: CASSYQDRGDEKLFF

clone_size: many
j_call: TRBJ1-1
cdr3_length: 13
v_call: TRBV12-3/TRBV12-4
d_call: .
cdr3_aa: CASSPNRHTEAFF

clone_size: .
j_call: TRBJ2-3
cdr3_length: 15
v_call: TRBV7-2
d_call: TRBD2
cdr3_aa: CASSLDLAGGDTQYF

clone_size: .
j_call: TRBJ1-4
cdr3_length: 15
v_call: TRBV12-3/TRBV12-4
d_call: .
cdr3_aa: CASRGLGSTNEKLFF

clone_size: few
j_call: TRBJ2-7
cdr3_length: 14
v_call: TRBV20-1
d_call: .
cdr3_aa: CSAYLQGSSYEQYF

clone_size: .
j_call: TRBJ2-2
cdr3_length: 14
v_call: TRBV7-2
d_call: TRBD1
cdr3_aa: CASSLEGATGELFF

clone_size: few
j_call: TRBJ2-3
cdr3_length: 18
v_call: TRBV23-1
d_call: .
cdr3_aa: CASSQSERAPFSTDTQYF

clone_size: few
j_call: TRBJ1-6
cdr3_length: 13
v_call: TRBV5-5
d_call: TRBD1
cdr3_aa: CASRTGTGSPLHF

clone_size: few
j_call: TRBJ2-5
cdr3_length: 14
v_call: TRBV12-3/TRBV12-4
d_call: TRBD2
cdr3_aa: CASSDVGREETQYF

clone_size: few
j_call: TRBJ1-5
cdr3_length: 14
v_call: TRBV9
d_call: .
cdr3_aa: CASSVGGGSQPQHF

clone_size: few
j_call: TRBJ2-7
cdr3_length: 12
v_call: TRBV30
d_call: .
cdr3_aa: CAWSRDSYEQYF

clone_size: few
j_call: TRBJ2-3
cdr3_length: 13
v_call: TRBV29-1
d_call: .
cdr3_aa: CSVDTGRTDTQYF

clone_size: few
j_call: TRBJ2-1
cdr3_length: 20
v_call: TRBV2
d_call: TRBD2
cdr3_aa: CASSEGFSSSGGSSYNEQFF

clone_size: few
j_call: TRBJ2-7
cdr3_length: 16
v_call: TRBV5-1
d_call: .
cdr3_aa: CASSFGGSTGQYEQYF

clone_size: .
j_call: TRBJ2-3
cdr3_length: 15
v_call: TRBV7-2
d_call: .
cdr3_aa: CASSTGIYGLVAQYF

clone_size: few
j_call: TRBJ1-2
cdr3_length: 13
v_call: TRBV20-1
d_call: .
cdr3_aa: CSASNSNNYGYTF

clone_size: .
j_call: TRBJ1-5
cdr3_length: 15
v_call: TRBV2
d_call: TRBD1
cdr3_aa: CASTTDRVTNQPQHF

clone_size: few
j_call: TRBJ1-4
cdr3_length: 15
v_call: TRBV20-1
d_call: TRBD1
cdr3_aa: CSARDQGQNNEKLFF

clone_size: .
j_call: TRBJ2-1
cdr3_length: 14
v_call: TRBV5-1
d_call: .
cdr3_aa: CASSWRTVYNEQFF

clone_size: .
j_call: TRBJ2-1
cdr3_length: 14
v_call: TRBV24-1
d_call: TRBD1
cdr3_aa: CATSEQGDSDEQFF

clone_size: few
j_call: TRBJ2-3
cdr3_length: 15
v_call: TRBV7-2
d_call: TRBD2
cdr3_aa: CASSSTSGVTDTQYF

clone_size: .
j_call: TRBJ2-5
cdr3_length: 15
v_call: TRBV9
d_call: TRBD2
cdr3_aa: CASSVPGGGAETQYF

clone_size: .
j_call: TRBJ2-5
cdr3_length: 14
v_call: TRBV12-3/TRBV12-4
d_call: .
cdr3_aa: CASTPGGGGETQYF

clone_size: few
j_call: TRBJ2-5
cdr3_length: 15
v_call: TRBV7-2
d_call: .
cdr3_aa: CASSSAGAWRETQYF

clone_size: few
j_call: TRBJ2-3
cdr3_length: 16
v_call: TRBV27
d_call: TRBD2
cdr3_aa: CASSPRLAGEGDTQYF

clone_size: many
j_call: TRBJ2-2
cdr3_length: 16
v_call: TRBV5-1
d_call: TRBD1
cdr3_aa: CASRRGTGANTGELFF

clone_size: .
j_call: TRBJ2-7
cdr3_length: 14
v_call: TRBV4-3
d_call: .
cdr3_aa: CASSPSTGSYEQYF

clone_size: few
j_call: TRBJ2-3
cdr3_length: 19
v_call: TRBV10-3
d_call: TRBD2
cdr3_aa: CAISAPGLAGGPSTDTQYF

clone_size: .
j_call: TRBJ1-2
cdr3_length: 12
v_call: TRBV5-4
d_call: .
cdr3_aa: CASSSGVYGYTF

clone_size: .
j_call: TRBJ1-1
cdr3_length: 15
v_call: TRBV27
d_call: .
cdr3_aa: CASTSGRIMNTEAFF

clone_size: medium-sized
j_call: TRBJ2-7
cdr3_length: 12
v_call: TRBV29-1
d_call: .
cdr3_aa: CSVEVRADEQYF

clone_size: .
j_call: TRBJ1-1
cdr3_length: 16
v_call: TRBV27
d_call: .
cdr3_aa: CASSLSRGGLNTEAFF

clone_size: .
j_call: TRBJ1-2
cdr3_length: 13
v_call: TRBV4-3
d_call: TRBD1
cdr3_aa: CASSPTGGGGYTF

clone_size: few
j_call: TRBJ1-4
cdr3_length: 13
v_call: TRBV5-1
d_call: .
cdr3_aa: CASSPDFGVELFF

clone_size: few
j_call: TRBJ1-1
cdr3_length: 13
v_call: TRBV4-1
d_call: TRBD1
cdr3_aa: CASSQGQGAEAFF